This T cell receptor beta chain was profiled in a study of identical twins. Concerning this clonotype: Antigen: not known.

Broader study findings: Models underestimated out-of-frame TCR alpha sharing in monozygotic twins.

This CDR3 spans 15 amino acids. V was clipped by 1 base and J by 4 bases, with 11 bases between them. Germline V gene lookup returns CDR1 MNHEY and CDR2 SMNVEV (reference sequence). MiXCR was run by TCRdb on the 5' RACE reads, yielding one entry per CDR3 protein. Here the sample spans more than 650,000 distinct CDR3 sequences, 5.5% to 6.5% being singletons. The sequence derives from a man aged 18-30 years in good health. The rearrangement joins TRBV27 to TRBJ2-1; D might be TRBD1 (5 bases). The sequenced sample was naive T cells sorted from blood. The DNA of the CDR3 is TGTGCCAGCAGTTTATTGGCAGGGAAGTACAATGAGCAGTTCTTC. Translated: CASSLLAGKYNEQFF.